These 3 T cell receptor beta chains originate from one sample sequenced in a study of monozygotic twins with inflammatory bowel disease (dated by TCRdb to between 2019 and 2020). Receptor amplification or capture employed 5' RACE. Sequenced using an Illumina HiSeq 2500. The reads went through TCRdb reprocessing, and each CDR3 protein sequence gets one entry with no DNA. For this sample, the table gives approximately 340,000 distinct CDR3 sequences. The ten largest clones represent approximately 2% of the sample. The sample consisted of blood. The source is a human donor with ulcerative colitis or Crohn's disease, or a healthy co-twin of an affected twin (not recorded which).

The chain employs TRBV5-1 and TRBJ2-1. Per germline, CDR1 SGHRS and CDR2 YFSETQ. CDR3 length equals 15 residues. CDR3 residues: CASTAVGGSYNEQFF.

The chain has TRBV18 and TRBJ2-1. The germline gives CDR1 KGHSH, CDR2 LQKENI. The CDR3 has 12 amino acids. This CDR3 reads CASSPQDNEQFF.

J is TRBJ2-7 and V is TRBV6-2 or TRBV6-3; as DNA is missing, the TRBD1 call by TCRdb cannot be tested. Germline CDR1 MNHEY, CDR2 SVGEGT. This CDR3 region has 15 residues. CDR3 protein: CASSSGDGWVYEQYF.